This TCR beta chain was profiled in a study of metastatic and nonmetastatic thyroid tumors. Study information: Blood and tumor or nodule tissue repertoires from malignant and benign thyroid patients were compared.

This clone has ten or more counts. Its specificity is not known. Notes on the study in general: When malignant thyroid tumors were compared with benign nodules, TCR beta diversity was reportedly significantly higher in the malignant tumors. This held in both blood and tumor samples.

The CDR3 is made up of 14 amino acids. CDR1 is WSHSY, CDR2 SAAADI, per germline. V was shortened by 5 bases and J by 7 bases, with 14 bases between the two germline ends. All patients were treatment-naive before thyroid surgery. Methods used by the authors: Construction of a distant-metastasis classifier for papillary thyroid cancer relied on CDR3 differences across clinicopathological groups. TCRdb reprocessed the PCR reads via MiXCR. The V and J calls and clone size come from TCRdb's table, not from the authors' own analysis. This sample has fewer than 100,000 clones, with 14% to 15% found just once.

The specimen sequenced was blood. The receptor comes from a female donor with papillary thyroid cancer or a benign thyroid nodule (not recorded which). Some clones in this sample may be carry-over from other donors' samples. V usage is TRBV10-2 and J usage is TRBJ1-4; tentatively, D is TRBD1 (5 bases). CDR3 residues: CASSPSAGGEKLFF. The CDR3 DNA reads TGCGCCAGCAGTCCGAGCGCCGGGGGTGAAAAACTGTTTTTT.